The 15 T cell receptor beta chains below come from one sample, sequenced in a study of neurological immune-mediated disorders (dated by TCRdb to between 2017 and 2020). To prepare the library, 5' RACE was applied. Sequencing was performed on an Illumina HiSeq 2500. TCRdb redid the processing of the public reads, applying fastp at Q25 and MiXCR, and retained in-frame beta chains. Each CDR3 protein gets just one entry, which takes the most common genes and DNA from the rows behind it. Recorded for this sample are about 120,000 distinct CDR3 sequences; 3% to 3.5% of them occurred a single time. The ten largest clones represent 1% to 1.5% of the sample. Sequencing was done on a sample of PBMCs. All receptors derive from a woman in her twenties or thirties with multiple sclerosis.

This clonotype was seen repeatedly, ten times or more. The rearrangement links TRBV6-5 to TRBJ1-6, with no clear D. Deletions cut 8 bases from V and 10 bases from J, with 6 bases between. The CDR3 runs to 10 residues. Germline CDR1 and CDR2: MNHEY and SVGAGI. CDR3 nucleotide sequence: TGTGCCAGCCCGAGGTCACCCCTCCACTTT. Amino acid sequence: CASPRSPLHF.

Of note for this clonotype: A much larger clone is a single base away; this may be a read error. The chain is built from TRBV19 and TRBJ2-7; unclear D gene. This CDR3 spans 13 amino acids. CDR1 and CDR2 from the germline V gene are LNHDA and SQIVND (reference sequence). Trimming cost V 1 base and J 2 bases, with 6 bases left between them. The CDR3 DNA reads TGTGCCAGTAGTATAGCGGAAGCCTACGAGCAGTACTTC. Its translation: CASSIAEAYEQYF.

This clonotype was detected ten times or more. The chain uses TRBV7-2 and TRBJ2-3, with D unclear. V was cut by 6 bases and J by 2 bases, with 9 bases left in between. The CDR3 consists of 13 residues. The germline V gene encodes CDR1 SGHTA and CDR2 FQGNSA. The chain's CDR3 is CASRPRATDTQYF. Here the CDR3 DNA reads TGTGCCAGCAGACCTCGGGCCACAGATACGCAGTATTTT.

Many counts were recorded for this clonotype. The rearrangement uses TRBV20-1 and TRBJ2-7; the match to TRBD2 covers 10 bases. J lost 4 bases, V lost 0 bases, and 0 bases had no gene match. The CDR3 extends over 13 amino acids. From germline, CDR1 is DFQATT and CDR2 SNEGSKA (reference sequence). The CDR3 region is CSARELAGYEQYF. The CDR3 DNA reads TGCAGTGCTAGAGAACTAGCGGGATACGAGCAGTACTTC.

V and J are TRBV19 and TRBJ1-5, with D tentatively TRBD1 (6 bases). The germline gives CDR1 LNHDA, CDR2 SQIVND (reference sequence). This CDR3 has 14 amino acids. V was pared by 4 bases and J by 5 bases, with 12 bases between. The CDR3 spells CASSTEGGYQPQHF. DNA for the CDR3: TGTGCCAGTAGTACAGAGGGGGGCTATCAGCCCCAGCATTTT. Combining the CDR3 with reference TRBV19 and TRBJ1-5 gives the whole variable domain DGGITQSPKYLFRKEGQNVTLSCEQNLNHDAMYWYRQDPGQGLRLIYYSQIVNDFQKGDIAEGYSVSREKKESFPLTVTSAQKNPTAFYLCASSTEGGYQPQHFGDGTRLSIL.

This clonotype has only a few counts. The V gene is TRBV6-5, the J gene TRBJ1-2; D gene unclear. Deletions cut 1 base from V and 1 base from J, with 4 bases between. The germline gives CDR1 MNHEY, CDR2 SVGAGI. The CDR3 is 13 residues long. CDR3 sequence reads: CASSYFNNYGYTF. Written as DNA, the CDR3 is TGTGCCAGCAGTTACTTCAATAACTATGGCTACACCTTC.

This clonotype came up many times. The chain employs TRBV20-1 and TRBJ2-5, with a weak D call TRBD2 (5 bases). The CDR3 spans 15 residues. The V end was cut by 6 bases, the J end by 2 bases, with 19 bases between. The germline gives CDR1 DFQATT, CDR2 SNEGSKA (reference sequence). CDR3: CSAELGVTSQETQYF. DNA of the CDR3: TGCAGTGCGGAATTAGGAGTAACTAGTCAAGAGACCCAGTACTTC.

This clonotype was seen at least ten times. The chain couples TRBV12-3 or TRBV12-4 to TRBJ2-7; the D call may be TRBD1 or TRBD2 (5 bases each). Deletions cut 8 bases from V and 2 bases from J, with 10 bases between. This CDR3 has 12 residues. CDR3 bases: TGTGCCAGCCGGGACCCACCCTACGAGCAGTACTTC. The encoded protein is CASRDPPYEQYF.

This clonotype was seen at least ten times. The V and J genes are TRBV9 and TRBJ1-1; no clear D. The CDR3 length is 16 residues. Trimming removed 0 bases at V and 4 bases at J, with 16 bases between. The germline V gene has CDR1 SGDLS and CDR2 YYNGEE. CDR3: CASSVAGLSGGTEAFF. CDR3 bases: TGTGCCAGCAGCGTAGCGGGCCTCTCGGGAGGCACTGAAGCTTTCTTT.

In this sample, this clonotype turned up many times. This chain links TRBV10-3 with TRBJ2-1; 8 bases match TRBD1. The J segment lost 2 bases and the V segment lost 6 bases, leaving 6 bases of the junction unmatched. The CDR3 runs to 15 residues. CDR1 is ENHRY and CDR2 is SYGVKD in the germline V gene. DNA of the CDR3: TGTGCCATCAGCCCTGACAGGGGCCCCTACAATGAGCAGTTCTTC. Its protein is CAISPDRGPYNEQFF.

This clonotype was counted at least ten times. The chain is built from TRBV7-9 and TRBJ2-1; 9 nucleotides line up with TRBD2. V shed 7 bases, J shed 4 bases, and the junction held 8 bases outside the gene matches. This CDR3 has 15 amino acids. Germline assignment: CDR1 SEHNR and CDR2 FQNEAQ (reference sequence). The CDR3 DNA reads TGTGCCAGCACTCCGCGGGGGGGGACTTACAATGAGCAGTTCTTC. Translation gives CASTPRGGTYNEQFF.

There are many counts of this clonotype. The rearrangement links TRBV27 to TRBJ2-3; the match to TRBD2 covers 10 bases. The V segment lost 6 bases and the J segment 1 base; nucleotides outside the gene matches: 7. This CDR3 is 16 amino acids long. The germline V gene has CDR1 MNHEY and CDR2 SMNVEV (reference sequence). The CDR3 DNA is TGTGCCAGCAGAGTTTTGAGCGGGAGGGGCACAGATACGCAGTATTTT. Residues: CASRVLSGRGTDTQYF.

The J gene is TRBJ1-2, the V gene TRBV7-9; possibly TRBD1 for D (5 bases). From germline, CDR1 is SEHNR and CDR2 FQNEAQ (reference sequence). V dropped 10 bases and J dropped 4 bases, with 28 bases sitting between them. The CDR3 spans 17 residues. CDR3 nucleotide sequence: TGTGCCATCACCAGAGACCTCGACAGTATTGCCTCCTATGGCTACACCTTC. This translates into CAITRDLDSIASYGYTF.

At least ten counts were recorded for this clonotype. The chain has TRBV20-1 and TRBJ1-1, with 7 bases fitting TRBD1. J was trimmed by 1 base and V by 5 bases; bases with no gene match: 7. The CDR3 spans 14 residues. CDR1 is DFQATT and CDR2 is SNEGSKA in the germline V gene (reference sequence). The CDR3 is CSAHLTGRNTEAFF. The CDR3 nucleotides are TGCAGTGCTCACTTGACAGGGAGGAACACTGAAGCTTTCTTT.

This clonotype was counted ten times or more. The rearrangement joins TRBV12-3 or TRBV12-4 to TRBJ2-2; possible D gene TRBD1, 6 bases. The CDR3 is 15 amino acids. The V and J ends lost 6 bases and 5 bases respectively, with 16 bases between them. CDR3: CASSLRTDLTGELFF. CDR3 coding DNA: TGTGCCAGCAGCTTAAGGACAGATCTGACCGGGGAGCTGTTTTTT.